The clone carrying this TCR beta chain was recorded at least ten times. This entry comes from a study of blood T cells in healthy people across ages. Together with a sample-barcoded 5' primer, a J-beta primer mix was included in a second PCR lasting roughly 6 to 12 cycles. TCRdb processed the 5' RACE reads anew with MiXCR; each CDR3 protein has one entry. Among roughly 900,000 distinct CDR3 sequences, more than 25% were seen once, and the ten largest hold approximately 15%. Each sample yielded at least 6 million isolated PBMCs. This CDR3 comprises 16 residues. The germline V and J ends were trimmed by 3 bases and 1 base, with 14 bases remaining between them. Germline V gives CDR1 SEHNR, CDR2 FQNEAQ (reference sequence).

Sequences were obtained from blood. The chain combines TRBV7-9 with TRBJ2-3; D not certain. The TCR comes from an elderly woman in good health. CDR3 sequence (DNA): TGTGCCAGCAGCTTTACTCGCCAAGGAGGCACAGATACGCAGTATTTT. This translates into CASSFTRQGGTDTQYF. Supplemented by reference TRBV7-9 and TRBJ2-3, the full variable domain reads DTGVSQNPRHKITKRGQNVTFRCDPISEHNRLYWYRQTLGQGPEFLTYFQNEAQLEKSRLLSDRFSAERPKGSFSTLEIQRTEQGDSAMYLCASSFTRQGGTDTQYFGPGTRLTVL.